Presented here are 4 T cell receptor beta chains from one specimen sequenced in a study of prognosis after radiotherapy for stage I lung cancer. Amplification of TCR beta CDR3 from genomic DNA used two-round multiplex PCR. Amplification during the initial PCR round employed primers specific to each TRBV and TRBJ gene. TCRdb re-analysed the multiplex PCR reads in MiXCR, keeping a single row per CDR3 protein. The data contain more than 25,000 distinct CDR3 sequences, 25% to 40% of them singletons. The sequenced sample was PBMCs, obtained before or after stereotactic body radiation therapy (not recorded which). The receptors originated from a donor aged 50 or older with non-small cell lung cancer.

The sample holds many counts of this clonotype. The chain uses TRBV6-1 and TRBJ2-1, with 10 nucleotides matching TRBD2. Germline CDR1 reads MNHNS; CDR2 reads SASEGT. The CDR3 runs 15 residues. The J segment lost 3 bases and the V segment lost 7 bases, leaving 6 bases of the junction unmatched. The CDR3 spells CASKTSGPNYNEQFF. For the CDR3, the DNA is TGTGCCAGCAAGACTAGCGGGCCTAACTACAATGAGCAGTTCTTC.

This clonotype was counted at least ten times. CDR3 sequence reads: CASSVRTEDTGELFF. CDR3 nucleotide sequence: TGTGCCAGCAGCGTAAGGACCGAGGATACCGGGGAGCTGTTTTTT. This sequence joins TRBV9 and TRBJ2-2; D call uncertain. The CDR3 contains 15 residues. V gave up 1 base and J gave up 5 bases, with 12 bases separating them. Germline V lookup: CDR1 SGDLS, CDR2 YYNGEE.

This clonotype was seen just once. The chain combines TRBV7-2 with TRBJ2-1; possibly TRBD1 for D (6 bases). V lost 2 bases and J lost 1, with 9 bases in between. The germline CDR1 and CDR2 sequences are SGHTA and FQGNSA. The CDR3 is made up of 15 amino acids. The CDR3 DNA reads as TGTGCCAGCAGCTTAAACAGGGTTTCCTACAATGAGCAGTTCTTC. Amino acids: CASSLNRVSYNEQFF.

The chain has TRBV30 and TRBJ2-6, with D unresolved. V dropped 6 bases and J dropped 0 bases, with 6 bases sitting between them. CDR3 size: 13 residues. The germline CDR1 and CDR2 sequences are GTSNPN and SVGIG (reference sequence). As DNA, the CDR3 is TGTGCCTGTAGTACCTCTGGGGCCAACGTCCTGACTTTC. It specifies CACSTSGANVLTF.